The 10 T cell receptor beta chains reported below all come from one sample, sequenced in a study of identical twins. Each CDR3 protein is one row after TCRdb ran MiXCR on the 5' RACE reads. The sample has over 600,000 distinct CDR3 sequences, approximately 22% seen once. The same data also went into a second study, on T cells expressing NK-cell markers.

The sequencing sample was made of PBMCs. The origin of the receptors is a woman aged 18-35 years in good health.

The chain has TRBV5-1 and TRBJ2-5; D possibly corresponds to TRBD2 (6 bases). The CDR3 is made up of 14 amino acids. Germline V gene data show CDR1 as SGHRS and CDR2 as YFSETQ. V was cut by 5 bases and J by 7 bases, with 18 bases left in between. The CDR3 region is CASSRTIQEVTQYF. The CDR3 DNA is TGCGCCAGCAGTAGGACTATTCAAGAAGTGACCCAGTACTTC.

The chain joins TRBV7-6 to TRBJ2-1; D is uncertain. V lost 2 bases and J lost 9, with 8 bases in between. CDR3 length: 12 amino acids. Germline V CDR1 and CDR2: SGHVS, FNYEAQ. The CDR3 region has the DNA TGTGCCAGCAGCTTAAAAGAGAGTGAGCAGTTCTTC. Residues: CASSLKESEQFF.

The CDR3 here is CATSDPRTGANSYNEQFF. The DNA of the CDR3 is TGTGCCACCAGTGATCCCAGGACCGGAGCGAATTCCTACAATGAGCAGTTCTTC. This chain connects TRBV24-1 to TRBJ2-1; D unresolved. Germline-derived CDR1 and CDR2 are KGHDR and SFDVKD. The CDR3 has 18 amino acids. Trimming pared 3 bases from V and 1 base from J, leaving 18 bases between.

The chain is built from TRBV20-1 and TRBJ1-1; TRBD1 might be the D (6 bases). CDR3 size: 15 residues. Trimming shortened V by 3 bases and J by 3 bases, and 17 bases separated the two germline ends. Germline values: CDR1 DFQATT, CDR2 SNEGSKA (reference sequence). The CDR3 nucleotides are TGCAGTGCTAGGGCTAGGGGGTTAAGGGACACTGAAGCTTTCTTT. Protein: CSARARGLRDTEAFF.

There are a few counts of this clonotype. The chain joins TRBV5-1 to TRBJ2-3; 10 bases match TRBD2. Germline loops: CDR1 SGHRS, CDR2 YFSETQ. The length of the CDR3 is 19 residues. Germline trimming cut 0 bases from V and 5 bases from J; bases unmatched to any gene: 15. The CDR3 region is CASSLAMLAGAAEGDTQYF. CDR3 DNA: TGCGCCAGCAGCTTGGCAATGCTAGCGGGAGCGGCAGAAGGAGATACGCAGTATTTT.

V is TRBV10-3 and J is TRBJ1-3; unclear D gene. Trimming removed 6 bases from V and 7 bases from J, with 13 bases in between. Looked up from germline, CDR1 is ENHRY and CDR2 is SYGVKD. The CDR3 contains 13 residues. CDR3 bases: TGTGCCATCAGGGAGACCAGCATTAACACCATATATTTT. It is translated as CAIRETSINTIYF.

This clonotype was seen at least ten times. The chain is built from TRBV10-3 and TRBJ2-7; 13 bases are a match to TRBD2. The germline CDR1 and CDR2 sequences are ENHRY and SYGVKD. This CDR3 has 14 amino acids. The V and J ends lost 4 bases and 5 bases, in that order; junction bases with no gene match: 2. The DNA for the CDR3 is TGTGCCATCAGTGGGGGACTAGCGGGAAACGAGCAGTACTTC. Its translation is CAISGGLAGNEQYF.

The sample holds a few counts of this clonotype. This chain connects TRBV19 to TRBJ1-5, with D unresolved. Trimming removed 4 bases at V and 11 bases at J, with 15 bases between. This CDR3 is built from 13 residues. In germline, CDR1 is LNHDA, CDR2 SQIVND (reference sequence). The CDR3 region is CASSTVPVPTQHF. DNA for the CDR3: TGTGCCAGTAGTACAGTCCCGGTCCCGACCCAGCATTTT. Drawing the rest from reference TRBV19 and TRBJ1-5, the complete variable domain is DGGITQSPKYLFRKEGQNVTLSCEQNLNHDAMYWYRQDPGQGLRLIYYSQIVNDFQKGDIAEGYSVSREKKESFPLTVTSAQKNPTAFYLCASSTVPVPTQHFGDGTRLSIL.

There are a few counts of this clonotype. The rearrangement links TRBV7-9 to TRBJ1-1; D remains unclear. Germline CDR1 is SEHNR and CDR2 is FQNEAQ (reference sequence). The CDR3 spans 15 residues. The V gene lost 3 bases and the J gene lost 0 bases, with 11 bases spanning the gap. CDR3 sequence: CASSFTVGMNTEAFF. As DNA, the CDR3 is TGTGCCAGCAGCTTTACCGTCGGAATGAACACTGAAGCTTTCTTT.

This chain uses TRBV9 with TRBJ2-3, with D perhaps being TRBD1 or TRBD2 (5 bases each). Trimming cost V 3 bases and J 0 bases, with 17 bases left between them. This CDR3 has 17 amino acids. Germline CDR1 reads SGDLS; CDR2 reads YYNGEE. For the CDR3, the DNA is TGTGCCAGCAGCGCCCCGTACTCGGGACCTAGCACAGATACGCAGTATTTT. Translation: CASSAPYSGPSTDTQYF.